The clone carrying this TCR beta chain was seen at least ten times. The antigen remains unidentified. Sample time point: patch test 2, 6 weeks after DPC sensitization. Sample treatment: therapeutic diphenylcyclopropenone sensitization with weekly scalp DPC. The library tagged each cDNA molecule with unique molecular identifiers. TCRdb passed the RACE reads through MiXCR, listing each CDR3 protein once. The table has about 96,000 distinct CDR3 sequences, about 9% seen once. The record originates from a study of human T cells and chemical hapten exposure. In the study overall: Enrolled patients were predominantly female and had alopecia areata, totalis or universalis. Regarding the study as a whole: Those TCRs sitting above 1 in 1000 frequency stayed the same with DPC sensitization.

Trimming took 9 bases from V and 5 from J; bases not matched to a gene: 8. The CDR3 length is 14 residues. Germline CDR1 is MNHEY and CDR2 is SVGEGT. The receptor was derived from a woman aged 35 to 49 with alopecia areata. Some clones in this sample may be carry-over from other donors' samples. Source: whole blood, taken in connection with sensitization to the hapten diphenylcyclopropenone (DPC). The chain carries TRBV6-2 or TRBV6-3 and TRBJ2-1; TRBD2 agrees at 9 bases. The CDR3 coding sequence is TGTGCCAGTAAATATAGCGGGAGAGACAATGAGCAGTTCTTC. Its translation: CASKYSGRDNEQFF.